The clone carrying this T cell receptor beta chain showed up just a few times. The antigen is not known. This entry belongs to a study of radiation and T cells in renal cell carcinoma. Study at large: Nephrectomy followed 15 Gy stereotactic body radiation by 4 weeks. Study-wide results and limits: In blood, top tumor clones expanded by 2 weeks, shrinking by 4.

The V end was cut by 3 bases, the J end by 2 bases, with 16 bases between. CDR3 length equals 16 residues. Germline CDR1 is LNHDA and CDR2 is SQIVND (reference sequence). Some clones are missing from TCRdb's copy, which holds only in-frame ones; the method was immunoSEQ multiplex PCR. The sample includes about 59,000 clones, around 78% of them seen just once. Time point here: baseline pretreatment blood. The treatment denotes: 15 Gy SBRT to primary tumor, nephrectomy 4 weeks later. Blood was sampled at baseline, 2 weeks and 4 weeks after SBRT. The V gene is TRBV19, the J gene TRBJ2-5, with D tentatively TRBD1 (6 bases). The sequences come from blood, collected from a patient whose treatment included radiotherapy and nephrectomy. This receptor was taken from a man aged 55 to 70 with renal cell carcinoma. CDR3 in amino acids: CASSIGRGVPQETQYF. The DNA of the CDR3 is TGTGCCAGTAGTATCGGCAGGGGCGTACCTCAAGAGACCCAGTACTTC.